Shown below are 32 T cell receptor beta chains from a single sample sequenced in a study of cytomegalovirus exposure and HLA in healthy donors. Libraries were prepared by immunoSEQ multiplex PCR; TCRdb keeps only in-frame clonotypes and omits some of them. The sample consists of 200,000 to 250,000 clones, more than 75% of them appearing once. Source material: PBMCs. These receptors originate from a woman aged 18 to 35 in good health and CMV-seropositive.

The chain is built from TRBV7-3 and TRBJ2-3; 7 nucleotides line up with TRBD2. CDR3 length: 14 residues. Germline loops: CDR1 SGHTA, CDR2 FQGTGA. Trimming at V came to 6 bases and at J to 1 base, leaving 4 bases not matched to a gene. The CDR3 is CASRRSGGTDTQYF. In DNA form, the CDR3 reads TGTGCCAGCAGACGCAGCGGGGGCACAGATACGCAGTATTTT.

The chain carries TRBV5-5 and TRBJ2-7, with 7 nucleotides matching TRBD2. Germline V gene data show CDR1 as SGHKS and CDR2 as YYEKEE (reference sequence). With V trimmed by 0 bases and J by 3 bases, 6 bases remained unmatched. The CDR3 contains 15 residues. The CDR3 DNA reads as TGTGCCAGCAGCTTGGAGGCTAGCGGCCTCTACGAGCAGTACTTC. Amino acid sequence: CASSLEASGLYEQYF.

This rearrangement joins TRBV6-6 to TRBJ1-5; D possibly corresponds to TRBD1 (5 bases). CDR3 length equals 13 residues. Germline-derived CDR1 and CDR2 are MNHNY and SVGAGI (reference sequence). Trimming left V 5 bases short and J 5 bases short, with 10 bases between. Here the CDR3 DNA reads TGTGCCAGCAGTAGCAGGGCCCATCAGCCCCAGCATTTT. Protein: CASSSRAHQPQHF.

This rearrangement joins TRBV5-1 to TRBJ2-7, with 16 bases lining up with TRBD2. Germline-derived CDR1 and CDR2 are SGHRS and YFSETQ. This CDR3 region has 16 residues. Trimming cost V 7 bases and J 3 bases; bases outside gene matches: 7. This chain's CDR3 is CASQGLAGGPHYEQYF. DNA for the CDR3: TGCGCCAGCCAGGGACTAGCGGGAGGGCCACACTACGAGCAGTACTTC.

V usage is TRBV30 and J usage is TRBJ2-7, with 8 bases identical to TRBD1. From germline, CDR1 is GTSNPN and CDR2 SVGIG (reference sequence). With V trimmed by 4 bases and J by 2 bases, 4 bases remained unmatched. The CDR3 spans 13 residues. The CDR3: CAWNRDRPYEQYF. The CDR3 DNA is TGTGCCTGGAACAGGGACAGGCCCTACGAGCAGTACTTC.

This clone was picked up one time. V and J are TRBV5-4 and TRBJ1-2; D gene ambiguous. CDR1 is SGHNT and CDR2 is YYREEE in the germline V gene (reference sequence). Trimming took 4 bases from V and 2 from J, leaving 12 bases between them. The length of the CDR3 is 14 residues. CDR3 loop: CASSQNYGNYGYTF. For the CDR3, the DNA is TGTGCCAGCAGCCAAAACTATGGGAACTATGGCTACACCTTC.

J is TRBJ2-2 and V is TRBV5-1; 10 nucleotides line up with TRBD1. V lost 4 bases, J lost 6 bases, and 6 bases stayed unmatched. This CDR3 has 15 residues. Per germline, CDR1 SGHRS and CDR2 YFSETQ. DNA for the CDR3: TGCGCCAGCAGCCCGGGACAGGGGCGGCCCGGGGAGCTGTTTTTT. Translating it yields CASSPGQGRPGELFF.

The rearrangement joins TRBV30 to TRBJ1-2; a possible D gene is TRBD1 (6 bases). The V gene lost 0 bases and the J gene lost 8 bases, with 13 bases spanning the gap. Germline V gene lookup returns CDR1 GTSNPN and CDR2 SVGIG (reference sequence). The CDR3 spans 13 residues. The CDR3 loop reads CAWSVGGPGGYTF. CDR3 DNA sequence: TGTGCCTGGAGTGTCGGGGGGCCGGGCGGCTACACCTTC.

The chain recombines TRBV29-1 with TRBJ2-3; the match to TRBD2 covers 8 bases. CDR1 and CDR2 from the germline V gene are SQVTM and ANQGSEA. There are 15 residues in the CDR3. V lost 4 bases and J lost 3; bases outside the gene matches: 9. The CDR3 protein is CSVVGSGSGTDTQYF. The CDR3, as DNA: TGCAGCGTTGTGGGAAGCGGGAGTGGGACAGATACGCAGTATTTT.

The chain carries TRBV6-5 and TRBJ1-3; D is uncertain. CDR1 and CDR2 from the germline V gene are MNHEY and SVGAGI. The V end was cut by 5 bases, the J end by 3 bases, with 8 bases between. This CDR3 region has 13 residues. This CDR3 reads CASSQQHGNTIYF. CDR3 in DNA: TGTGCCAGCAGTCAACAGCATGGAAACACCATATATTTT.

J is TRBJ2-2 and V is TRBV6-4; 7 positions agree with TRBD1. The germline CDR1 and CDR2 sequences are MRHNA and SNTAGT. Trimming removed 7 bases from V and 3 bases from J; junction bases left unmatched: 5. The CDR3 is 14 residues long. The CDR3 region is CASKGAADTGELFF. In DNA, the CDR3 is TGTGCCAGCAAGGGGGCCGCGGACACCGGGGAGCTGTTTTTT.

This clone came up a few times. The CDR3 protein is CASSQARTPRTEAFF. The CDR3 DNA is TGCGCCAGCAGCCAAGCCAGGACACCCAGAACTGAAGCTTTCTTT. The V and J genes are TRBV4-1 and TRBJ1-1, with D possibly TRBD1 on 5 matching bases. The CDR3 length is 15 residues. V was pared by 1 base and J by 5 bases, with 14 bases between. CDR1 and CDR2 (germline): MGHRA, YSYEKL.

This CDR3 reads CASGEAGGGDEQFF. The CDR3 nucleotides are TGTGCCAGCGGGGAAGCGGGAGGCGGCGATGAGCAGTTCTTC. This chain uses TRBV6-6 with TRBJ2-1; TRBD2 matches at 9 bases. V shed 8 bases, J shed 8 bases, and the junction held 10 bases outside the gene matches. This CDR3 comprises 14 residues. CDR1 MNHNY and CDR2 SVGAGI come from the germline V gene (reference sequence).

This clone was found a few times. Here the CDR3 DNA reads TGTGCCAGTAGTATAGGCGGTGTTGGTCAGCCCCAGCATTTT. Protein product: CASSIGGVGQPQHF. The V call is TRBV19, the J call TRBJ1-5; unclear D gene. Germline loops: CDR1 LNHDA, CDR2 SQIVND (reference sequence). This CDR3 contains 14 residues. Trimming took off 1 base at V and 6 bases at J, with 10 bases between the two ends.

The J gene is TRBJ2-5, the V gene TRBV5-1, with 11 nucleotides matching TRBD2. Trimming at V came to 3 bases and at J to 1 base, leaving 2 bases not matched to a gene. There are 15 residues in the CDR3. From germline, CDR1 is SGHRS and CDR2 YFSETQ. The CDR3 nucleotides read TGCGCCAGCAGCTCCGGACTAGCGGGCCAAGAGACCCAGTACTTC. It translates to CASSSGLAGQETQYF. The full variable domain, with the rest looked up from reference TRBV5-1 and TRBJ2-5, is KAGVTQTPRYLIKTRGQQVTLSCSPISGHRSVSWYQQTPGQGLQFLFEYFSETQRNKGNFPGRFSGRQFSNSRSEMNVSTLELGDSALYLCASSSGLAGQETQYFGPGTRLLVL.

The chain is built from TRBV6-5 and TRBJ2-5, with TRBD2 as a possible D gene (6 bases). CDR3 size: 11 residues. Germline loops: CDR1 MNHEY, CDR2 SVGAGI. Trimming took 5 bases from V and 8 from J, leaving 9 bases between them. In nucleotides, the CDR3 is TGTGCCAGCAGTCGGGACTCCACCCAGTACTTC. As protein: CASSRDSTQYF.

CDR3 sequence: CASSLDQRTQYF. CDR3 nucleotide sequence: TGTGCCAGCAGTTTAGATCAGCGGACGCAGTATTTT. The chain employs TRBV28 and TRBJ2-3, with D possibly being TRBD2 (5 bases). Germline CDR1 and CDR2: MDHEN and SYDVKM. The CDR3 contains 12 residues. Trimming removed 2 bases at V and 9 bases at J, with 9 bases between.

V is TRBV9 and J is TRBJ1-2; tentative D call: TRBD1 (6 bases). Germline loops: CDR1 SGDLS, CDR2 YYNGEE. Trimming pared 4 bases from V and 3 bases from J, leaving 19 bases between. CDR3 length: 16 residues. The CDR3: CASSPRGGAWDYGYTF. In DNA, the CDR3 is TGTGCCAGCAGCCCGCGAGGGGGGGCGTGGGACTATGGCTACACCTTC.

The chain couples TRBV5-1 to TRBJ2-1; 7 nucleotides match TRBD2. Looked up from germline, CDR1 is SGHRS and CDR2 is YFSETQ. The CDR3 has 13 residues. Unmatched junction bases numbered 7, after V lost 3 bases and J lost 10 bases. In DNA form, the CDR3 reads TGCGCCAGCAGCTGGGACCGGGGAGGGGAGCAGTTCTTC. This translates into CASSWDRGGEQFF.

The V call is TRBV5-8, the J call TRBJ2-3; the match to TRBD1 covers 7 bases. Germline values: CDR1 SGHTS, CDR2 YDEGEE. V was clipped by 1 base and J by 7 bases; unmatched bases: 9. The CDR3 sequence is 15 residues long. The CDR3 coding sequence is TGTGCCAGCAGCTTGAGACAGGGAAGCCAAAATACGCAGTATTTT. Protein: CASSLRQGSQNTQYF.

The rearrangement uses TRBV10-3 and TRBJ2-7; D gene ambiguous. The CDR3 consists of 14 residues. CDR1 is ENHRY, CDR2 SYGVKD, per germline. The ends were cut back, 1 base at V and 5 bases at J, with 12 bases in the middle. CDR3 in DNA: TGTGCCATCAGTGAGTTAGGCAGCCGGGACGAGCAGTACTTC. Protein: CAISELGSRDEQYF.

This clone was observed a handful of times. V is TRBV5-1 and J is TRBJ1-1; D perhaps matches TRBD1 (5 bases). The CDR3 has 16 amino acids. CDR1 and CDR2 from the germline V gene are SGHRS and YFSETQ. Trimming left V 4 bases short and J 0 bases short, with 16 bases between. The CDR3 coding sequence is TGCGCCAGCAGCGGGGGGTTACGGCTAGTGAACACTGAAGCTTTCTTT. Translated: CASSGGLRLVNTEAFF.

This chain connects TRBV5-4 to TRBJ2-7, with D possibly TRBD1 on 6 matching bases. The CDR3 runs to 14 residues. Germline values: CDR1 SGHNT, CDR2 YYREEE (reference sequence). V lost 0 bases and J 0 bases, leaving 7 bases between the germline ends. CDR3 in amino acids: CASSLVDSSYEQYF. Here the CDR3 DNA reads TGTGCCAGCAGCTTGGTGGACAGCTCCTACGAGCAGTACTTC.

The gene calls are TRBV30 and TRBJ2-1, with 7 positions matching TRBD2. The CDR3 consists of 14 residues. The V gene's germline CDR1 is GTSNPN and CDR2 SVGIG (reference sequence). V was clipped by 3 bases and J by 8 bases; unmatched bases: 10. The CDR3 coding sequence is TGTGCCTGGAGCATAGCGGGTCTTGGGTATGAGCAGTTCTTC. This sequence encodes CAWSIAGLGYEQFF.

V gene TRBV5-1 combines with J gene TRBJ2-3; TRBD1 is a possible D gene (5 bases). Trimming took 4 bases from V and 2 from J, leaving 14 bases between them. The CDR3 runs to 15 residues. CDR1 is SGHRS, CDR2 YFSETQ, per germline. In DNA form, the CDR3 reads TGCGCCAGCAGCCCAAGACAGCTTTCCACAGATACGCAGTATTTT. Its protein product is CASSPRQLSTDTQYF.

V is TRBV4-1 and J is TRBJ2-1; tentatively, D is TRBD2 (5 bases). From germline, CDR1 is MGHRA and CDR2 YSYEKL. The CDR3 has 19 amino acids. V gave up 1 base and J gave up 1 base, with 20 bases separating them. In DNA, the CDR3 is TGCGCCAGCAGCCAAGGCGGCCTAGCCCGTCGCCCTTCCTACAATGAGCAGTTCTTC. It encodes CASSQGGLARRPSYNEQFF.

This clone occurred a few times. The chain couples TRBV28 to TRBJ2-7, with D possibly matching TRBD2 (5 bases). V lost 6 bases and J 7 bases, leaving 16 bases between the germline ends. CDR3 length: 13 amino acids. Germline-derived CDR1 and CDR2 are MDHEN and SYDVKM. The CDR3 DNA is TGTGCCAGCAGACATAGTAGTTGGGAGGAGCAGTACTTC. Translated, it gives CASRHSSWEEQYF. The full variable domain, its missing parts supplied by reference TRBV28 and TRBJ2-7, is DVKVTQSSRYLVKRTGEKVFLECVQDMDHENMFWYRQDPGLGLRLIYFSYDVKMKEKGDIPEGYSVSREKKERFSLILESASTNQTSMYLCASRHSSWEEQYFGPGTRLTVT.

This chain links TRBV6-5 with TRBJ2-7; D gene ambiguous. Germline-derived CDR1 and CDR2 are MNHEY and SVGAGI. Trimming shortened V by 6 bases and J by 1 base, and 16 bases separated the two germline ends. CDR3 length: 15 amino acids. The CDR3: CASRVGSRGSYEQYF. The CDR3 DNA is TGTGCCAGCAGGGTAGGAAGTCGCGGATCCTACGAGCAGTACTTC.

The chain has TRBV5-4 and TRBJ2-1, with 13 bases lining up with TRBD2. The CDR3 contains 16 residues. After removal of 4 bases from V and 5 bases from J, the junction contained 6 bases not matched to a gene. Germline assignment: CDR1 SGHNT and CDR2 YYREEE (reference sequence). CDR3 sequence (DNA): TGTGCCAGCAGCCCCACTAGCGGGAGGGTAAACAATGAGCAGTTCTTC. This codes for CASSPTSGRVNNEQFF.

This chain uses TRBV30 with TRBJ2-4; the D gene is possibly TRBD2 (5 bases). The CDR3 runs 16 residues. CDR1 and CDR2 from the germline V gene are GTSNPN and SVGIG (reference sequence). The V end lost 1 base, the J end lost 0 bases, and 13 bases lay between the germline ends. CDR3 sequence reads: CAWSEAGLLAKNIQYF. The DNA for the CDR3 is TGTGCCTGGAGTGAGGCTGGACTTCTAGCCAAAAACATTCAGTACTTC.

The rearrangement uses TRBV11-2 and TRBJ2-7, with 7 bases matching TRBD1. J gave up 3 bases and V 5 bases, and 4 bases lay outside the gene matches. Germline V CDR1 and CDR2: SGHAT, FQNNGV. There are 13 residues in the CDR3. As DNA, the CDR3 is TGTGCCAGCAGCCCGGGACAGCGCTACGAGCAGTACTTC. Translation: CASSPGQRYEQYF.

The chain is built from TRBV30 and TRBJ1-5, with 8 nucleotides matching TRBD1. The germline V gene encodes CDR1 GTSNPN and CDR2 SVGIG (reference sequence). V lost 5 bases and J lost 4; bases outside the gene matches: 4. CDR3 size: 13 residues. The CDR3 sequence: CAWAQGENQPQHF. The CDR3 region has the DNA TGTGCCTGGGCACAGGGGGAAAATCAGCCCCAGCATTTT.